Only a few counts were recorded for the clone carrying this T cell receptor (beta chain). The source of the sample is a study of blood T cells in healthy people across ages. On the study more broadly: Capture via template switching afforded approximately one barcoded beta molecule per two T cells.

A second PCR of 7 to 11 cycles used a sample-barcoded 5' primer and a J-beta primer mix. TCRdb re-called the 5' RACE reads through MiXCR, storing one row per CDR3 protein. This table has 1.5 million or so distinct CDR3 sequences, around two fifths appearing once. The TCR comes from a woman under 30 in good health. The sequencing sample was made of blood.

This chain's CDR3 is CAVGTVLLYEQYF. The CDR3 nucleotides are TGTGCGGTGGGGACAGTCCTACTTTACGAGCAGTACTTC. The V gene is TRBV7-9, the J gene TRBJ2-7; 7 nucleotides agree with TRBD1. CDR3 size: 13 residues. Germline V gene data show CDR1 as SEHNR and CDR2 as FQNEAQ (reference sequence).